The 7 T cell receptor beta chains below all came from one sample that was sequenced in a study of T cells in Graves' hyperthyroidism and ophthalmopathy. The CDR3 regions of TCR beta were amplified from RNA transcripts. RT-PCR in the first round (using the HTBI primer set) targeted the TCR CDR3. TCRdb re-derived calls from the multiplex PCR reads in MiXCR, one entry per CDR3 protein. The table includes about 570,000 distinct CDR3 sequences, around 46% detected once. The sample was peripheral blood or thyroid tissue (not recorded which). Receptors originate from an adult woman with Graves' disease, either hyperthyroidism or ophthalmopathy (not recorded which).

The rearrangement uses TRBV28 and TRBJ2-2; 7 bases map to TRBD1. CDR3 size: 13 residues. V trimming: 7 bases; J trimming: 7 bases; junction bases outside the gene matches: 6. Germline V gives CDR1 MDHEN, CDR2 SYDVKM. Written as DNA, the CDR3 is TGTGCCAGCACTATTCAGGGGGACGGGGAGCTGTTTTTT. Encoded protein: CASTIQGDGELFF.

This chain uses TRBV10-3 with TRBJ1-1, with TRBD1 matching over 12 bases. CDR1 and CDR2 from the germline V gene are ENHRY and SYGVKD. This CDR3 is 16 amino acids long. J gave up 4 bases and V 0 bases, and 3 bases lay outside the gene matches. The CDR3: CAISESKGQGATEAFF. As DNA, the CDR3 is TGTGCCATCAGTGAGTCTAAGGGACAGGGGGCCACTGAAGCTTTCTTT.

The gene calls are TRBV15 and TRBJ1-5; D may be TRBD1 (6 bases). The V gene's germline CDR1 is LNHNV and CDR2 YYDKDF (reference sequence). V was clipped by 5 bases and J by 0 bases, with 14 bases between them. The CDR3 is 16 residues long. CDR3 coding DNA: TGTGCCACCAGCCAGATAACAGGGAGTAGCAATCAGCCCCAGCATTTT. This sequence encodes CATSQITGSSNQPQHF.

The chain links TRBV5-4 to TRBJ2-6, with D unclear. Germline values: CDR1 SGHNT, CDR2 YYREEE (reference sequence). This CDR3 has 16 amino acids. Deletions cut 2 bases from V and 0 bases from J, with 9 bases between. The CDR3 sequence is CASSFPRTSGANVLTF. The DNA for the CDR3 is TGTGCCAGCAGCTTTCCGAGGACCTCTGGGGCCAACGTCCTGACTTTC. Together with reference TRBV5-4 and TRBJ2-6, the CDR3 gives the full variable domain: ETGVTQSPTHLIKTRGQQVTLRCSSQSGHNTVSWYQQALGQGPQFIFQYYREEENGRGNFPPRFSGLQFPNYSSELNVNALELDDSALYLCASSFPRTSGANVLTFGAGSRLTVL.

This clonotype was detected many times. The chain uses TRBV13 and TRBJ1-3, with D possibly TRBD1 on 5 matching bases. V shed 5 bases and J shed 0 bases, with 11 bases lying between them. Germline V gene lookup returns CDR1 PRHDT and CDR2 FYEKMQ (reference sequence). CDR3 length: 15 amino acids. The CDR3 is CASSRDLYSGNTIYF. The CDR3, as DNA: TGTGCCAGCAGCCGGGACCTCTACTCTGGAAACACCATATATTTT.

Here the CDR3 DNA reads TGTGCCAGCAGTGAAAGGGGGGCAGAAAATGAAAAACTGTTTTTT. The encoded protein is CASSERGAENEKLFF. The chain is built from TRBV2 and TRBJ1-4; D might be TRBD1 (6 bases). The germline V and J ends were trimmed by 2 bases and 5 bases, with 12 bases remaining between them. CDR3 length: 15 residues. CDR1 SNHLY and CDR2 FYNNEI come from the germline V gene.

V gene TRBV12-3 or TRBV12-4 combines with J gene TRBJ2-7; D is undetermined. The CDR3 is 13 residues long. The V end was cut by 7 bases, the J end by 1 base, with 11 bases between. The CDR3 reads CASTPAASYEQYF. For the CDR3, the DNA is TGTGCCAGCACCCCGGCGGCGTCCTACGAGCAGTACTTC.